This T cell receptor beta chain was identified during a study of regulatory T cells in long-lasting Graves disease. Study-wide results and limits: When disease was persistent, TRBV28, TRBJ1-2 and TRBJ2-5 were the favored segments.

Described time point: newly diagnosed GD, antithyroid drugs for less than 3 months. PBMCs were the source of the RNA used for TCR sequencing. Worth noting for this clonotype: Its specificity is unknown.

Trimming took off 0 bases at V and 4 bases at J, with 4 bases between the two ends. The CDR3 loop spans 13 amino acids. Germline assignment: CDR1 MNHEY and CDR2 SVGEGT. Arm-PCR with iRepertoire HTBI primers amplified the CDR3 regions for these TCR beta libraries. TCRdb fed the multiplex PCR reads into MiXCR, producing one record per CDR3 protein. The top ten hold more than 10% of the sample, which has 560,000 or so distinct CDR3 sequences, roughly a sixth seen once. These data also formed part of another study, on T cells in Graves' hyperthyroidism and ophthalmopathy. That work adds: No ophthalmopathy progression within 18 months constituted stable Graves' hyperthyroidism. A patient was excluded if there was uncontrolled infection, other autoimmune disease, pregnancy or lactation. Carried out on the TCR CDR3, a first-round RT-PCR used the HTBI primer set.

The chain has TRBV6-2 or TRBV6-3 and TRBJ1-5; D remains unclear. The sequence was obtained from a man aged 18 to 30 with Graves disease. This specimen was peripheral blood mononuclear cells (PBMCs), taken at new diagnosis, from a patient treated with antithyroid drugs. This chain's CDR3 is CASSYSPNQPQHF. The CDR3 region has the DNA TGTGCCAGCAGTTACTCCCCGAATCAGCCCCAGCATTTT.